A single sample gave rise to the 32 T cell receptor beta chains below, sequenced in a study of shared clonotypes between healthy human individuals. The data were produced by immunoSEQ multiplex PCR, yet TCRdb's version contains in-frame clones alone and is incomplete. The sample has about 1.1 million clones, around 78% seen once. What was sequenced was memory CD4+ T cells from PBMCs. Subset here: CD45RA-negative fraction. The origin of the receptors is a man aged 18 to 29 in good health. Some clones in this sample may be carry-over from other donors' samples.

This chain joins TRBV6-1 and TRBJ2-1; 11 bases are shared with TRBD2. The CDR3 is 15 residues long. The ends lost 5 bases at V and 6 bases at J; junction bases unmatched: 6. CDR1 is MNHNS, CDR2 SASEGT, per germline. CDR3 sequence reads: CASSTGLAGSNEQFF. The CDR3 bases are TGTGCCAGCAGTACCGGACTAGCGGGTTCCAATGAGCAGTTCTTC.

This clone was recorded only once. This sequence joins TRBV5-1 and TRBJ2-5, with TRBD2 identical over 9 bases. The CDR3 is 15 residues long. From germline, CDR1 is SGHRS and CDR2 YFSETQ. Germline trimming cut 4 bases from V and 4 bases from J; bases unmatched to any gene: 8. CDR3 sequence reads: CASSQDSGSRETQYF. Here the CDR3 DNA reads TGCGCCAGCAGCCAGGATAGCGGGAGCAGAGAGACCCAGTACTTC.

Turning to this clone: The junction departs from the called germline gene at one end, perhaps through a read error. The chain has TRBV18 and TRBJ2-4; 11 bases fit TRBD1. The CDR3 consists of 12 residues. The germline V gene has CDR1 KGHSH and CDR2 LQKENI. The CDR3 region has the DNA TGTGCCAGCTCACCATCGGGACAGGGGGTGAACTTC. Amino acid sequence: CASSPSGQGVNF. The full variable domain, rest sourced from reference TRBV18 and TRBJ2-4, is NAGVMQNPRHLVRRRGQEARLRCSPMKGHSHVYWYRQLPEEGLKFMVYLQKENIIDESGMPKERFSAEFPKEGPSILRIQQVVRGDSAAYFCASSPSGQGVNFGAGTRLSVL.

This clone has just one count. This chain joins TRBV18 and TRBJ2-3, with D maybe TRBD1 (6 bases). The CDR3 runs to 15 residues. The V end was cut by 4 bases, the J end by 1 base, with 12 bases between. From germline, CDR1 is KGHSH and CDR2 LQKENI. As DNA, the CDR3 is TGTGCCAGCTCACACAGGGTACCAGGCACAGATACGCAGTATTTT. It codes for CASSHRVPGTDTQYF. Drawing the rest from reference TRBV18 and TRBJ2-3, the complete variable domain is NAGVMQNPRHLVRRRGQEARLRCSPMKGHSHVYWYRQLPEEGLKFMVYLQKENIIDESGMPKERFSAEFPKEGPSILRIQQVVRGDSAAYFCASSHRVPGTDTQYFGPGTRLTVL.

On this clone itself: A much larger clone lies a single base off, so this may be a read error. The rearrangement links TRBV4-3 to TRBJ2-2, with a tentative D call TRBD2 (5 bases). Germline lookup yields CDR1 LGHNA and CDR2 YSLEER. The CDR3 is 15 amino acids. Deletions cut 4 bases from V and 1 base from J, with 10 bases between. CDR3 in amino acids: CASSRRTGNTGELFF. In DNA, the CDR3 is TGCGCCAGCAGCCGCCGGACTGGGAACACCGGGGAGCTGTTTTTT.

This clone turned up a few times. This sequence joins TRBV10-1 and TRBJ1-5; no definite D call. Germline V CDR1 and CDR2: WNHNN, SYGVQD (reference sequence). The CDR3 runs to 12 residues. The V and J ends lost 0 bases and 6 bases respectively, with 3 bases between them. The CDR3 here is CASSESGQPQHF. The CDR3, as DNA: TGCGCCAGCAGTGAGTCGGGTCAGCCCCAGCATTTT.

J is TRBJ1-1 and V is TRBV5-8; D gene unclear. V was pared by 1 base and J by 11 bases, with 15 bases between. CDR1 and CDR2 (germline): SGHTS, YDEGEE. CDR3 length: 13 residues. CDR3 DNA: TGTGCCAGCAGCTTGTACGGCCCCCCCCGCGCTTTCTTT. Protein sequence: CASSLYGPPRAFF.

The chain joins TRBV2 to TRBJ2-2; possible D gene TRBD2, 6 bases. CDR3 length equals 12 residues. Trimming removed 7 bases from V and 8 bases from J, with 11 bases in between. Germline V lookup: CDR1 SNHLY, CDR2 FYNNEI. The CDR3 sequence: CASTPAGGELFF. Written as DNA, the CDR3 is TGTGCCAGCACTCCCGCGGGGGGGGAGCTGTTTTTT.

The J gene is TRBJ2-7, the V gene TRBV27; no clear D gene. V lost 9 bases and J lost 3, with 18 bases in between. The CDR3 extends over 14 amino acids. The germline gives CDR1 MNHEY, CDR2 SMNVEV (reference sequence). This chain's CDR3 is CASSKGGRVYEQYF. As DNA, the CDR3 is TGTGCCAGTTCAAAAGGTGGCAGAGTCTACGAGCAGTACTTC.

The CDR3 DNA reads TGTGCCAGCAGCACAACAGGGGGCGGATACAATGAGCAGTTCTTC. Its protein is CASSTTGGGYNEQFF. J is TRBJ2-1 and V is TRBV28, with 9 bases aligning to TRBD1. The V segment lost 6 bases and the J segment 4 bases; nucleotides outside the gene matches: 7. The CDR3 loop spans 15 amino acids. Germline V gene data show CDR1 as MDHEN and CDR2 as SYDVKM.

The chain couples TRBV28 to TRBJ1-1; a weak D match, TRBD1 (6 bases). V lost 6 bases to trimming and J lost 8 bases, with 13 bases between them. This CDR3 has 12 amino acids. Germline CDR1 MDHEN, CDR2 SYDVKM. CDR3 sequence (DNA): TGTGCCAGCAGAGACAGGATGTCGGAAGCTTTCTTT. Amino acids: CASRDRMSEAFF.

The gene calls are TRBV11-3 and TRBJ2-7; the D gene is possibly TRBD2 (7 bases). The CDR3 is 15 amino acids. Germline V gene sequence: CDR1 SGHNT, CDR2 YENEEA. The V and J ends lost 5 bases and 0 bases respectively, with 14 bases between them. DNA for the CDR3: TGTGCCAGCAGCCGAGGGGGGGCGAGCTCCTACGAGCAGTACTTC. This translates into CASSRGGASSYEQYF.

The chain combines TRBV19 with TRBJ2-1; D assignment may be TRBD1 or TRBD2 (5 bases each). Germline loops: CDR1 LNHDA, CDR2 SQIVND (reference sequence). This CDR3 is 14 amino acids long. The V gene lost 2 bases and the J gene lost 8 bases, with 13 bases spanning the gap. The CDR3 reads CASSIFQLGDEQFF. The CDR3 coding sequence is TGTGCCAGTAGTATATTCCAGCTGGGGGATGAGCAGTTCTTC.

The chain links TRBV10-3 to TRBJ1-2, with D perhaps TRBD1 (5 bases). The length of the CDR3 is 17 residues. Germline V CDR1 and CDR2: ENHRY, SYGVKD. V shed 3 bases and J shed 3 bases, with 20 bases lying between them. The CDR3 protein is CAISDPPKGKWDYGYTF. CDR3 bases: TGTGCCATCAGTGACCCACCGAAGGGGAAATGGGACTATGGCTACACCTTC.

Comment on this clone: Possible read error: a much larger clone is one base away. The gene calls are TRBV6-5 and TRBJ2-7; a weak D match, TRBD1 (6 bases). CDR1 is MNHEY, CDR2 SVGAGI, per germline. This CDR3 spans 13 amino acids. V dropped 5 bases and J dropped 1 base, with 9 bases sitting between them. CDR3 sequence: CASSHRESYEQYF. In DNA form, the CDR3 reads TGTGCCAGCAGTCACAGGGAATCCTACGAGCAGTACTTC.

This chain's CDR3 is CASSVGPSGENEQFF. For the CDR3, the DNA is TGTGCCAGCAGCGTAGGACCTAGCGGGGAAAATGAGCAGTTCTTC. The chain links TRBV9 to TRBJ2-1; 9 bases line up with TRBD2. In germline, CDR1 is SGDLS, CDR2 YYNGEE. With 0 bases clipped from V and 7 bases from J, the junction kept 5 bases outside the gene matches. The CDR3 has 15 residues.

The chain joins TRBV28 to TRBJ1-2; TRBD1 might be the D (5 bases). Germline V CDR1 and CDR2: MDHEN, SYDVKM. The CDR3 covers 17 residues. Trimming pared 5 bases from V and 4 bases from J, leaving 23 bases between. In nucleotides, the CDR3 is TGTGCCAGCAGTCCCGGGACGGCCAATCTACCGCTCTATGGCTACACCTTC. This codes for CASSPGTANLPLYGYTF.

About this clone: Other DNA sequences in this sample translate to the same CDR3. V gene TRBV6-5 combines with J gene TRBJ2-7; 9 nucleotides align to TRBD1. The CDR3 runs to 13 residues. The V gene's germline CDR1 is MNHEY and CDR2 SVGAGI. V trimming: 6 bases; J trimming: 4 bases; junction bases outside the gene matches: 4. This CDR3 reads CASRRQGGYEQYF. CDR3 sequence (DNA): TGTGCCAGCAGGAGACAGGGGGGTTACGAGCAGTACTTC.

Only one count was recorded for this clone. The chain uses TRBV19 and TRBJ2-7; D may be TRBD2 (6 bases). The CDR3 totals 17 residues. Germline CDR1 and CDR2: LNHDA and SQIVND (reference sequence). V lost 4 bases to trimming and J lost 1 base, with 20 bases between them. The CDR3 loop is CASSTIHSGTFSYEQYF. CDR3 coding DNA: TGTGCCAGTAGTACAATACACTCCGGGACTTTTTCCTACGAGCAGTACTTC.

This sequence joins TRBV10-3 and TRBJ2-7; 11 bases agree with TRBD2. This CDR3 has 17 amino acids. Germline lookup yields CDR1 ENHRY and CDR2 SYGVKD. The ends lost 3 bases at V and 0 bases at J; junction bases unmatched: 7. The DNA for the CDR3 is TGTGCCATCAGTGATCCTATCCTAGCGGGAGGCTCCTACGAGCAGTACTTC. Its protein product is CAISDPILAGGSYEQYF.

A word on this clone: With only one base between it and a far larger clone, this is likely a read error. J is TRBJ1-2 and V is TRBV20-1, with D unclear. The CDR3 is 10 residues long. Trimming pared 6 bases from V and 9 bases from J, leaving 11 bases between. Germline loops: CDR1 DFQATT, CDR2 SNEGSKA (reference sequence). CDR3: CSAWPSSYTF. As DNA, the CDR3 is TGCAGTGCATGGCCGTCCAGCTACACCTTC.

This chain uses TRBV5-1 with TRBJ2-5; D may correspond to TRBD1 or TRBD2 (6 bases each). Trimming shortened V by 0 bases and J by 0 bases, and 21 bases separated the two germline ends. The germline V gene encodes CDR1 SGHRS and CDR2 YFSETQ. The CDR3 length is 19 residues. For the CDR3, the DNA is TGCGCCAGCAGCTTGGCCCCCCTAAGGAGAGGGGGGTACCAAGAGACCCAGTACTTC. Translating gives CASSLAPLRRGGYQETQYF.

The chain links TRBV5-3 to TRBJ1-2, with D hard to call. Being an ORF, TRBV5-3 has a function that is uncertain. The CDR3 is 11 residues long. V was trimmed by 5 bases and J by 5 bases, leaving 7 bases between them. CDR3 sequence: CARRGGYGYTF. The DNA of the CDR3 is TGTGCCAGAAGGGGCGGGTATGGCTACACCTTC.

This clone occurred once. The sample carries other DNA sequences with the same CDR3. This chain joins TRBV6-1 and TRBJ2-7; the D gene is possibly TRBD2 (6 bases). Trimming took 1 base from V and 4 from J, leaving 11 bases between them. Germline CDR1 and CDR2: MNHNS and SASEGT. This CDR3 is 14 amino acids long. CDR3 sequence reads: CASSEGWREYEQYF. DNA of the CDR3: TGTGCCAGCAGTGAAGGTTGGAGGGAATACGAGCAGTACTTC.

Details on this clone: This sample also contains other DNA sequences that code for the same CDR3. This chain links TRBV18 with TRBJ2-3, with a weak D call TRBD2 (5 bases). CDR3 size: 13 residues. Germline V CDR1 and CDR2: KGHSH, LQKENI. The ends were cut back, 5 bases at V and 3 bases at J, with 9 bases in the middle. CDR3 bases: TGTGCCAGCTCATCCTCGGGGACAGATACGCAGTATTTT. Translating it yields CASSSSGTDTQYF.

The chain combines TRBV7-6 with TRBJ2-1, with 9 bases aligning to TRBD2. The CDR3 is 14 amino acids. The germline CDR1 and CDR2 sequences are SGHVS and FNYEAQ. V dropped 2 bases and J dropped 8; count of bases not matched to a gene: 4. The CDR3 DNA reads as TGTGCCAGCAGCTTATTAGCGGGAGAAGATGAGCAGTTCTTC. It codes for CASSLLAGEDEQFF. The full variable domain, its missing parts supplied by reference TRBV7-6 and TRBJ2-1, is GAGVSQSPRYKVTKRGQDVALRCDPISGHVSLYWYRQALGQGPEFLTYFNYEAQQDKSGLPNDRFSAERPEGSISTLTIQRTEQRDSAMYRCASSLLAGEDEQFFGPGTRLTVL.

The chain employs TRBV21-1 and TRBJ1-1. TRBV21-1 is a documented pseudogene. There are 12 residues in the CDR3. The CDR3 nucleotides are TGTGCCAGCAGCAAACTTCAGGACCCAGCCTTCTTT. As protein: CASSKLQDPAFF.

This chain joins TRBV5-8 and TRBJ2-2; TRBD1 matches at 8 bases. The CDR3 has 15 residues. Germline trimming cut 4 bases from V and 5 bases from J; bases unmatched to any gene: 7. CDR1 and CDR2 from the germline V gene are SGHTS and YDEGEE. The CDR3 DNA reads as TGTGCCAGCAGCGGCCGGGACAGGAGGACCGGGGAGCTGTTTTTT. Translating gives CASSGRDRRTGELFF.

This clone has a handful of counts. A much larger clone sits a single nucleotide away, making a read error possible. V gene TRBV7-3 combines with J gene TRBJ1-2; no clear D. The CDR3 totals 12 residues. The germline V gene has CDR1 SGHTA and CDR2 FQGTGA. Trimming stripped 4 bases from V and 2 bases from J, with 5 bases between. CDR3 bases: TGTGCCAGCAGCTCCGGGAACTATGGCTACACCTTC. It is translated as CASSSGNYGYTF. The full variable domain, in which reference TRBV7-3 and TRBJ1-2 provide the parts outside the CDR3, is GAGVSQTPSNKVTEKGKYVELRCDPISGHTALYWYRQSLGQGPEFLIYFQGTGAADDSGLPNDRFFAVRPEGSVSTLKIQRTERGDSAVYLCASSSGNYGYTFGSGTRLTVV.

The rearrangement links TRBV28 to TRBJ2-7; D unresolved. CDR1 is MDHEN, CDR2 SYDVKM, per germline. V was cut by 2 bases and J by 4 bases, with 12 bases left in between. The CDR3 is made up of 14 amino acids. The CDR3: CASSLLVGKYEQYF. In DNA form, the CDR3 reads TGTGCCAGCAGTTTACTAGTAGGGAAATACGAGCAGTACTTC.

CDR3 region: CASSADLRPFSLGGYTF. The CDR3 coding sequence is TGTGCCAGCAGCGCAGATCTTAGACCCTTTTCATTAGGGGGCTACACCTTC. This chain uses TRBV9 with TRBJ1-2; D remains unclear. The CDR3 spans 17 residues. Trimming left V 3 bases short and J 8 bases short, with 26 bases between. Per germline, CDR1 SGDLS and CDR2 YYNGEE. Full variable domain (missing parts from reference TRBV9 and TRBJ1-2): DSGVTQTPKHLITATGQRVTLRCSPRSGDLSVYWYQQSLDQGLQFLIQYYNGEERAKGNILERFSAQQFPDLHSELNLSSLELGDSALYFCASSADLRPFSLGGYTFGSGTRLTVV.

The J gene is TRBJ2-3, the V gene TRBV7-3, with 12 bases matching TRBD2. The CDR3 spans 16 residues. Germline V CDR1 and CDR2: SGHTA, FQGTGA. The J segment lost 6 bases and the V segment lost 1 base, leaving 5 bases of the junction unmatched. The CDR3 DNA follows: TGTGCCAGCAGCTTAAGACTAGCGGGAGTCACCGATACGCAGTATTTT. Residues: CASSLRLAGVTDTQYF.